What follows are 20 T cell receptor beta chains derived from one specimen sequenced in a study of cytomegalovirus exposure and HLA in healthy donors. The PCR employed 60 Vbeta primers together with 13 Jbeta primers. Using immunoSEQ multiplex PCR, the repertoire was profiled, and TCRdb retains in-frame clones only, with some absent. The profile shows approximately 240,000 clones, around 80% of them singletons. Sequenced material: PBMCs. The receptor source for this set is an older woman in good health and CMV-seropositive.

In its sample, this clone was seen a few times. The chain combines TRBV5-1 with TRBJ2-7; 7 bases align to TRBD1. Germline V gives CDR1 SGHRS, CDR2 YFSETQ. J gave up 3 bases and V 0 bases, and 3 bases lay outside the gene matches. CDR3 length: 14 residues. The CDR3 reads CASSLGGTVYEQYF. The CDR3 DNA reads as TGCGCCAGCAGCTTGGGGGGGACAGTCTACGAGCAGTACTTC. Together with reference TRBV5-1 and TRBJ2-7, the CDR3 gives the full variable domain: KAGVTQTPRYLIKTRGQQVTLSCSPISGHRSVSWYQQTPGQGLQFLFEYFSETQRNKGNFPGRFSGRQFSNSRSEMNVSTLELGDSALYLCASSLGGTVYEQYFGPGTRLTVT.

The chain carries TRBV2 and TRBJ1-4; the D gene is possibly TRBD1 (5 bases). V was pared by 5 bases and J by 5 bases, with 15 bases between. Germline CDR1 and CDR2: SNHLY and FYNNEI. The CDR3 contains 15 residues. CDR3 bases: TGTGCCAGCAGTTGGGCAGCGGGGGGAAATGAAAAACTGTTTTTT. It translates to CASSWAAGGNEKLFF.

The chain joins TRBV6-1 to TRBJ2-2; TRBD2 agrees at 8 bases. The CDR3 contains 15 residues. V dropped 3 bases and J dropped 5; count of bases not matched to a gene: 5. Germline values: CDR1 MNHNS, CDR2 SASEGT. Here the CDR3 reads CASSDGGARTGELFF. In DNA form, the CDR3 reads TGTGCCAGCAGTGACGGGGGGGCTCGTACCGGGGAGCTGTTTTTT.

The V call is TRBV30, the J call TRBJ2-1; a weak D match, TRBD2 (5 bases). The CDR3 consists of 12 residues. The V end lost 1 base, the J end lost 7 bases, and 8 bases lay between the germline ends. Germline CDR1 is GTSNPN and CDR2 is SVGIG (reference sequence). CDR3 residues: CAWSDRGNEQFF. The CDR3, as DNA: TGTGCCTGGAGTGATCGGGGAAATGAGCAGTTCTTC.

The chain employs TRBV30 and TRBJ2-1, with D perhaps matching TRBD2 (6 bases). With 0 bases removed from V and 3 bases from J, the gap between germline ends came to 15 bases. Germline-derived CDR1 and CDR2 are GTSNPN and SVGIG (reference sequence). This CDR3 is 16 amino acids long. Here the CDR3 DNA reads TGTGCCTGGAGTGTAAGGAGGGGCGGGAACTACAATGAGCAGTTCTTC. It yields the protein CAWSVRRGGNYNEQFF.

This clone was detected only a few times. Other DNA sequences in the same sample also yield this CDR3. The genes are TRBV10-3 and TRBJ1-1; 7 nucleotides agree with TRBD1. V dropped 2 bases and J dropped 2; count of bases not matched to a gene: 5. Germline V gene lookup returns CDR1 ENHRY and CDR2 SYGVKD. CDR3 length equals 15 residues. CDR3 region: CAISEPGQVNTEAFF. The CDR3 DNA reads TGTGCCATCAGTGAGCCCGGACAGGTAAACACTGAAGCTTTCTTT.

The chain links TRBV30 to TRBJ2-7, with TRBD1 matching over 7 bases. CDR1 GTSNPN and CDR2 SVGIG come from the germline V gene (reference sequence). The V and J ends lost 3 bases and 9 bases, in that order; junction bases with no gene match: 8. The CDR3 has 12 amino acids. CDR3 sequence (DNA): TGTGCCTGGAGGACCCAAGGGGGCTGGCAGTACTTC. This sequence encodes CAWRTQGGWQYF.

The chain has TRBV2 and TRBJ1-2; TRBD1 matches 10 bases. Looked up from germline, CDR1 is SNHLY and CDR2 is FYNNEI. The trim removed 6 bases at V and 7 bases at J, leaving 11 bases unmatched. This CDR3 spans 15 amino acids. The chain's CDR3 is CASSPIRQGAGGYTF. The CDR3 nucleotides read TGTGCCAGCAGCCCCATCCGACAGGGGGCAGGTGGCTACACCTTC.

Comment on this clone: Other nucleotide sequences in the sample specify the same CDR3. J is TRBJ2-5 and V is TRBV28; possibly TRBD1 for D (6 bases). CDR1 MDHEN and CDR2 SYDVKM come from the germline V gene. The CDR3 has 14 amino acids. Trimming took off 4 bases at V and 1 base at J, with 10 bases between the two ends. CDR3 in amino acids: CASSSRGTQETQYF. Written as DNA, the CDR3 is TGTGCCAGCAGTTCAAGGGGGACCCAAGAGACCCAGTACTTC.

The chain carries TRBV9 and TRBJ2-2; 7 bases match TRBD2. This CDR3 has 16 amino acids. CDR1 and CDR2 (germline): SGDLS, YYNGEE. With V trimmed by 0 bases and J by 7 bases, 9 bases remained unmatched. The CDR3 DNA reads TGTGCCAGCAGCGTAGGGGGTAGCGGGCTGTTCGGGGAGCTGTTTTTT. Its protein is CASSVGGSGLFGELFF.

This chain connects TRBV4-1 to TRBJ2-7; D might be TRBD1 (6 bases). V gave up 0 bases and J gave up 4 bases, with 7 bases separating them. This CDR3 has 13 amino acids. Germline assignment: CDR1 MGHRA and CDR2 YSYEKL. The DNA for the CDR3 is TGCGCCAGCAGCCAAGAACAGGGATACGAGCAGTACTTC. Translation: CASSQEQGYEQYF.

The J gene is TRBJ1-1, the V gene TRBV7-2; 11 bases agree with TRBD1. This CDR3 contains 14 residues. V dropped 5 bases and J dropped 5; count of bases not matched to a gene: 4. CDR1 SGHTA and CDR2 FQGNSA come from the germline V gene. The chain's CDR3 is CASSRTGGGTEAFF. In DNA, the CDR3 is TGTGCCAGCAGCCGGACAGGGGGCGGGACTGAAGCTTTCTTT.

The chain combines TRBV25-1 with TRBJ2-1; 16 bases align to TRBD2. Germline lookup yields CDR1 MGHDK and CDR2 SYGVNS. The CDR3 is 18 amino acids. With 8 bases clipped from V and 1 base from J, the junction kept 8 bases outside the gene matches. The CDR3 coding sequence is TGTGCCAGCGGGGGACTAGCGGGAGGGGGACGGTCCTACAATGAGCAGTTCTTC. It yields the protein CASGGLAGGGRSYNEQFF.

The J gene is TRBJ2-1, the V gene TRBV30; D gene uncertain. With 5 bases removed from V and 8 bases from J, the gap between germline ends came to 10 bases. Germline CDR1 reads GTSNPN; CDR2 reads SVGIG (reference sequence). CDR3 length equals 11 residues. CDR3 sequence reads: CAWVLAHEQFF. The CDR3 coding sequence is TGTGCCTGGGTCTTAGCCCATGAGCAGTTCTTC.

J is TRBJ2-7 and V is TRBV7-2, with 8 bases matching TRBD2. Germline CDR1 and CDR2: SGHTA and FQGNSA. The CDR3 totals 16 residues. After removal of 1 base from V and 0 bases from J, the junction contained 5 bases not matched to a gene. The DNA of the CDR3 is TGTGCCAGCAGCTTAGTTGCGGGGGGACCCTCCTACGAGCAGTACTTC. Its translation is CASSLVAGGPSYEQYF.

The chain employs TRBV30 and TRBJ2-5, with a tentative D call TRBD2 (6 bases). Looked up from germline, CDR1 is GTSNPN and CDR2 is SVGIG (reference sequence). The length of the CDR3 is 13 residues. Trimming took off 4 bases at V and 7 bases at J, with 16 bases between the two ends. CDR3 region: CAWIRDSAGTQYF. DNA of the CDR3: TGTGCCTGGATCCGGGACTCCGCCGGGACCCAGTACTTC.

Written as DNA, the CDR3 is TGTGCCTGGAGTGTATCGTTTCGTTATAATAGCAATCAGCCCCAGCATTTT. Amino acid sequence: CAWSVSFRYNSNQPQHF. The rearrangement links TRBV30 to TRBJ1-5; D call uncertain. Germline lookup yields CDR1 GTSNPN and CDR2 SVGIG (reference sequence). V gave up 0 bases and J gave up 0 bases, with 15 bases separating them. The length of the CDR3 is 17 residues.

This chain uses TRBV7-9 with TRBJ2-5; TRBD1 might be the D (5 bases). Germline loops: CDR1 SEHNR, CDR2 FQNEAQ (reference sequence). The length of the CDR3 is 14 residues. V lost 3 bases, J lost 2 bases, and 10 bases lay in between. The CDR3 region is CASSFLTDQETQYF. CDR3 DNA sequence: TGTGCCAGCAGCTTTTTGACAGATCAAGAGACCCAGTACTTC.

The V and J genes are TRBV19 and TRBJ2-3; 12 bases match TRBD2. This CDR3 is built from 16 residues. Germline CDR1 is LNHDA and CDR2 is SQIVND (reference sequence). V gave up 3 bases and J gave up 4 bases; unmatched junction bases: 5. The DNA of the CDR3 is TGTGCCAGTAGTATTGGGGCTAGCGGGGGGGCAGATACGCAGTATTTT. It yields the protein CASSIGASGGADTQYF.

The genes are TRBV19 and TRBJ2-7; 9 positions agree with TRBD1. The CDR3 length is 16 residues. Per the germline V gene, CDR1 is LNHDA and CDR2 is SQIVND (reference sequence). V trimming: 5 bases; J trimming: 6 bases; junction bases outside the gene matches: 14. CDR3 in amino acids: CASSPATGGRFSEQYF. The DNA of the CDR3 is TGTGCCAGTAGTCCCGCGACAGGGGGGAGATTTAGCGAGCAGTACTTC.